The T cell receptor beta chain under discussion was sequenced for a study of T cell responses to AZD1222 COVID-19 vaccine. The method was immunoSEQ multiplex PCR; TCRdb's version includes in-frame clones alone and lacks a portion of them. The table lists roughly 98,000 clones, about nine tenths of them singletons. This clone was seen only a few times. Its antigen is unidentified. Notes on the study in general: Among those given AZD1222, only six were seropositive at baseline.

CDR1 is MDHEN, CDR2 SYDVKM, per germline. Between the trimmed V and J ends, which lost 2 bases and 5 bases, there was a span of 16 bases. This CDR3 has 15 residues. The sequencing used peripheral blood, collected 28 days after the second AZD1222 dose. The chain is built from TRBV28 and TRBJ2-7; D is perhaps TRBD2 (7 bases). The TCR originated in an adult who received the AZD1222 COVID-19 vaccine. CDR3 nucleotide sequence: TGTGCCAGCAGTTTAGCCCGGGGGGCGCAACACGAGCAGTACTTC. Its protein is CASSLARGAQHEQYF.